The 32 T cell receptor beta chains presented below share a single source sample, sequenced in a study of OX40 agonist ivuxolimab in advanced cancers. This table comes from immunoSEQ multiplex PCR, and its TCRdb copy is limited to in-frame clones, with some not included. The table records some 60,000 clones, about 89% of them present only once. Sequencing used CD4+ or CD8+ T cells sorted from blood, obtained in a trial of the OX40 agonist ivuxolimab. The receptors were gathered from an adult with an advanced solid tumor such as melanoma, head and neck, liver or kidney cancer.

V gene TRBV6-5 combines with J gene TRBJ1-5; D not resolved. The CDR3 is 13 residues long. The germline V gene encodes CDR1 MNHEY and CDR2 SVGAGI. V was pared by 0 bases and J by 4 bases, with 4 bases between. The CDR3 DNA reads as TGTGCCAGCAGTTACTCAGAGAATCAGCCCCAGCATTTT. It codes for CASSYSENQPQHF.

The chain combines TRBV28 with TRBJ2-7; 13 bases line up with TRBD2. This CDR3 is 19 amino acids long. From germline, CDR1 is MDHEN and CDR2 SYDVKM. Unmatched junction bases numbered 16, after V lost 5 bases and J lost 3 bases. CDR3: CASSPSPGLAGSGLYEQYF. CDR3 DNA: TGTGCCAGCAGTCCCTCGCCGGGACTAGCGGGGAGCGGTCTCTACGAGCAGTACTTC.

This chain connects TRBV27 to TRBJ2-5; D is perhaps TRBD2 (5 bases). Trimming removed 6 bases at V and 5 bases at J, with 16 bases between. The CDR3 runs 14 residues. Looked up from germline, CDR1 is MNHEY and CDR2 is SMNVEV (reference sequence). CDR3 DNA: TGTGCCAGCAGCCCTTGGAAGGGAGATGAGACCCAGTACTTC. Its translation is CASSPWKGDETQYF.

In DNA, the CDR3 is TGCAGCGTTGTTCTCACTGAGAACACTGAAGCTTTCTTT. It encodes CSVVLTENTEAFF. The chain employs TRBV29-1 and TRBJ1-1; no clear D gene. The V end lost 4 bases, the J end lost 1 base, and 10 bases lay between the germline ends. CDR3 length: 13 amino acids. Germline CDR1 SQVTM, CDR2 ANQGSEA.

This clone was picked up one time. This chain joins TRBV29-1 and TRBJ2-5; D may be TRBD2 (6 bases). The CDR3 contains 14 residues. Germline CDR1 and CDR2: SQVTM and ANQGSEA. The V end lost 6 bases, the J end lost 0 bases, and 14 bases lay between the germline ends. This CDR3 is CSVRLGRNQETQYF. In DNA, the CDR3 is TGCAGCGTCCGACTAGGACGGAACCAAGAGACCCAGTACTTC.

The V and J genes are TRBV18 and TRBJ2-2; weak D call: TRBD1 (5 bases). The length of the CDR3 is 13 residues. CDR1 and CDR2 from the germline V gene are KGHSH and LQKENI. With 2 bases removed from V and 6 bases from J, the gap between germline ends came to 7 bases. CDR3 region: CASSPGAPGELFF. The CDR3 region has the DNA TGTGCCAGCTCACCAGGGGCACCCGGGGAGCTGTTTTTT.

This clone has only a few counts. The chain recombines TRBV19 with TRBJ2-1; D is perhaps TRBD1 (5 bases). V was clipped by 7 bases and J by 3 bases, with 13 bases between them. Germline values: CDR1 LNHDA, CDR2 SQIVND (reference sequence). The CDR3 length is 14 residues. The CDR3 loop reads CASKVGRDYNEQFF. In DNA form, the CDR3 reads TGTGCCAGTAAAGTGGGCAGGGACTACAATGAGCAGTTCTTC. The whole variable domain, remainder taken from reference TRBV19 and TRBJ2-1, is DGGITQSPKYLFRKEGQNVTLSCEQNLNHDAMYWYRQDPGQGLRLIYYSQIVNDFQKGDIAEGYSVSREKKESFPLTVTSAQKNPTAFYLCASKVGRDYNEQFFGPGTRLTVL.

The V and J genes are TRBV16 and TRBJ1-3; D gene ambiguous. This CDR3 region has 16 residues. Germline V lookup: CDR1 KGHSY, CDR2 FQNENV. The germline V and J ends were trimmed by 2 bases and 0 bases, with 11 bases remaining between them. Here the CDR3 DNA reads TGTGCCAGCAGCCAAAAGAGGGATTTCTCTGGAAACACCATATATTTT. It codes for CASSQKRDFSGNTIYF.

The chain employs TRBV10-3 and TRBJ1-4, with D possibly being TRBD1 (6 bases). Germline loops: CDR1 ENHRY, CDR2 SYGVKD. V was pared by 3 bases and J by 4 bases, with 12 bases between. The CDR3 is 15 amino acids. CDR3 region: CAISEKGGFNEKLFF. The CDR3 nucleotides are TGTGCCATCAGTGAAAAAGGGGGGTTTAATGAAAAACTGTTTTTT.

The chain combines TRBV7-9 with TRBJ1-2, with D possibly matching TRBD1 (6 bases). The CDR3 contains 14 residues. Deletions cut 3 bases from V and 8 bases from J, with 16 bases between. CDR1 SEHNR and CDR2 FQNEAQ come from the germline V gene (reference sequence). CDR3 in amino acids: CASSFSPRGQGYTF. In DNA form, the CDR3 reads TGTGCCAGCAGCTTTTCCCCCCGGGGGCAAGGCTACACCTTC.

The rearrangement links TRBV6-4 to TRBJ2-1; D is possibly TRBD2 (6 bases). The V gene's germline CDR1 is MRHNA and CDR2 SNTAGT. V was shortened by 4 bases and J by 9 bases, with 16 bases between the two germline ends. The CDR3 has 14 amino acids. The chain's CDR3 is CASSALGGAAEQFF. CDR3 DNA: TGTGCCAGCAGTGCCCTGGGGGGAGCGGCTGAGCAGTTCTTC.

This rearrangement joins TRBV29-1 to TRBJ2-1; no clear D. The germline V gene encodes CDR1 SQVTM and CDR2 ANQGSEA. Trimming pared 6 bases from V and 12 bases from J, leaving 12 bases between. The CDR3 covers 10 residues. For the CDR3, the DNA is TGCAGCGTAGGACCCCTTGGGCAGTTCTTC. Amino acids: CSVGPLGQFF.

The genes are TRBV5-1 and TRBJ2-1; tentatively, D is TRBD2 (6 bases). The V and J ends lost 4 bases and 5 bases respectively, with 13 bases between them. Germline-derived CDR1 and CDR2 are SGHRS and YFSETQ. The length of the CDR3 is 14 residues. The CDR3 sequence: CASSRGLFNNEQFF. The CDR3 DNA is TGCGCCAGCAGCCGCGGACTATTCAACAATGAGCAGTTCTTC. Drawing the rest from reference TRBV5-1 and TRBJ2-1, the complete variable domain is KAGVTQTPRYLIKTRGQQVTLSCSPISGHRSVSWYQQTPGQGLQFLFEYFSETQRNKGNFPGRFSGRQFSNSRSEMNVSTLELGDSALYLCASSRGLFNNEQFFGPGTRLTVL.

This clone appeared once. V is TRBV11-3 and J is TRBJ1-1; 7 bases are a match to TRBD1. The CDR3 runs 14 residues. V dropped 6 bases and J dropped 5; count of bases not matched to a gene: 9. CDR1 is SGHNT, CDR2 YENEEA, per germline. The CDR3 DNA sequence: TGTGCCAGCAGTTTAACAGGGGATGGAACTGAAGCTTTCTTT. Its translation: CASSLTGDGTEAFF.

This chain links TRBV10-3 with TRBJ2-7; 10 bases are shared with TRBD1. Losses at the gene ends were 4 bases for V and 2 bases for J; bases not matched to a gene: 14. CDR3 length: 18 residues. Germline CDR1 reads ENHRY; CDR2 reads SYGVKD. The CDR3 DNA sequence: TGTGCCATCAGTGCAATCGGGACAGGGGCCCGGAGGGCCTACGAGCAGTACTTC. Amino acid sequence: CAISAIGTGARRAYEQYF.

The chain is built from TRBV10-3 and TRBJ2-1, with D possibly called TRBD1 or TRBD2 (6 bases each). Germline CDR1 reads ENHRY; CDR2 reads SYGVKD. The CDR3 is 14 residues long. Between the trimmed V and J ends, which lost 6 bases and 3 bases, there was a span of 12 bases. The CDR3 here is CAISFGGNYNEQFF. Written as DNA, the CDR3 is TGTGCCATCAGCTTCGGGGGCAACTACAATGAGCAGTTCTTC.

The genes are TRBV19 and TRBJ1-5; no clear D gene. The CDR3 has 13 residues. The germline V gene has CDR1 LNHDA and CDR2 SQIVND (reference sequence). The CDR3 reads CASSVWSNQPQHF. In DNA form, the CDR3 reads TGTGCTTCAAGTGTCTGGAGCAATCAGCCCCAGCATTTT.

Worth noting for this clone: The same CDR3 also results from other DNA sequences found in this sample. This chain links TRBV18 with TRBJ2-5, with 9 bases that match TRBD1. Germline CDR1 KGHSH, CDR2 LQKENI. The ends lost 4 bases at V and 4 bases at J; junction bases unmatched: 4. This CDR3 has 14 amino acids. The DNA of the CDR3 is TGTGCCAGCTCACTAGGGACAGGGCGAGAGACCCAGTACTTC. Residues: CASSLGTGRETQYF.

In this sample, this clone turned up once. CDR3 residues: CASSSKREGSDTQYF. CDR3 DNA: TGTGCCAGCAGCTCGAAGCGGGAGGGCTCGGATACGCAGTATTTT. The V and J genes are TRBV4-2 and TRBJ2-3, with 10 bases that match TRBD2. The CDR3 contains 15 residues. Germline values: CDR1 LGHNA, CDR2 YNFKEQ. Unmatched junction bases numbered 8, after V lost 5 bases and J lost 6 bases.

The rearrangement joins TRBV7-3 to TRBJ2-3; 7 bases align to TRBD2. The CDR3 has 17 residues. Looked up from germline, CDR1 is SGHTA and CDR2 is FQGTGA. The V and J ends lost 4 bases and 5 bases, in that order; junction bases with no gene match: 15. The DNA for the CDR3 is TGTGCCAGCAGCTCGAACCCGGGCGCGGGAGTATTAGATACGCAGTATTTT. This codes for CASSSNPGAGVLDTQYF. The variable domain in full, completed from reference TRBV7-3 and TRBJ2-3, reads GAGVSQTPSNKVTEKGKYVELRCDPISGHTALYWYRQSLGQGPEFLIYFQGTGAADDSGLPNDRFFAVRPEGSVSTLKIQRTERGDSAVYLCASSSNPGAGVLDTQYFGPGTRLTVL.

The chain links TRBV29-1 to TRBJ1-2; TRBD1 might be the D (6 bases). V was pared by 4 bases and J by 4 bases, with 13 bases between. The CDR3 has 13 residues. Germline V lookup: CDR1 SQVTM, CDR2 ANQGSEA. CDR3 residues: CSVVRGIAYGYTF. In DNA, the CDR3 is TGCAGCGTTGTGAGGGGGATAGCCTATGGCTACACCTTC.

The chain carries TRBV5-4 and TRBJ2-1; unclear D gene. The CDR3 is made up of 12 amino acids. The ends were cut back, 2 bases at V and 4 bases at J, with 4 bases in the middle. Germline V gene lookup returns CDR1 SGHNT and CDR2 YYREEE (reference sequence). CDR3 amino acids: CASSFDYNEQFF. CDR3 nucleotide sequence: TGTGCCAGCAGCTTCGATTACAATGAGCAGTTCTTC.

The rearrangement joins TRBV29-1 to TRBJ2-6; no definite D call. The V gene's germline CDR1 is SQVTM and CDR2 ANQGSEA. The V and J ends lost 6 bases and 0 bases respectively, with 9 bases between them. This CDR3 region has 14 residues. The CDR3 sequence is CSVSDLSGANVLTF. CDR3 in DNA: TGCAGCGTATCGGACCTCTCTGGGGCCAACGTCCTGACTTTC.

The chain links TRBV19 to TRBJ2-4; 7 bases agree with TRBD1. The CDR3 has 16 amino acids. After removal of 5 bases from V and 8 bases from J, the junction contained 15 bases not matched to a gene. Germline V gene lookup returns CDR1 LNHDA and CDR2 SQIVND (reference sequence). This chain's CDR3 is CASSARLGQVGDIQYF. The CDR3, as DNA: TGTGCCAGTAGTGCACGACTTGGACAGGTAGGGGACATTCAGTACTTC.

The rearrangement joins TRBV7-8 to TRBJ1-4; D is ambiguous. From germline, CDR1 is SGHVS and CDR2 FQNEAQ. The V and J ends lost 5 bases and 5 bases respectively, with 15 bases between them. This CDR3 contains 15 residues. The CDR3 region is CASSTDRQKNEKLFF. CDR3 in DNA: TGTGCCAGCAGCACCGATCGACAAAAAAATGAAAAACTGTTTTTT.

The chain uses TRBV14 and TRBJ2-3; D possibly corresponds to TRBD2 (6 bases). V dropped 1 base and J dropped 2 bases, with 13 bases sitting between them. Germline V CDR1 and CDR2: SGHDN, FVKESK. This CDR3 is 16 amino acids long. The CDR3 nucleotides read TGTGCCAGCAGCCAAGCTGTTGCTAGCGACACAGATACGCAGTATTTT. Its translation is CASSQAVASDTDTQYF.

V gene TRBV19 combines with J gene TRBJ1-4; TRBD1 might be the D (6 bases). The V and J ends lost 0 bases and 8 bases respectively, with 13 bases between them. The CDR3 has 15 residues. The germline V gene has CDR1 LNHDA and CDR2 SQIVND (reference sequence). The CDR3 region is CASSIDRGGEEKLFF. The CDR3 DNA follows: TGTGCCAGTAGTATAGATCGGGGGGGCGAAGAAAAACTGTTTTTT.

The rearrangement joins TRBV11-2 to TRBJ2-5; 7 positions match TRBD1. The length of the CDR3 is 15 residues. The junction had 12 bases not matched to a gene; V was cut back by 6 bases and J by 5 bases. Per germline, CDR1 SGHAT and CDR2 FQNNGV. CDR3 DNA sequence: TGTGCCAGCAGGCAACAGGGGCCCTATATCGAGACCCAGTACTTC. This gives the protein CASRQQGPYIETQYF.

This clone has a single count. J is TRBJ1-2 and V is TRBV6-5; unclear D gene. Trimming took 4 bases from V and 1 from J, leaving 7 bases between them. The CDR3 has 13 residues. Germline V gene data show CDR1 as MNHEY and CDR2 as SVGAGI. CDR3 region: CASSSNSNYGYTF. DNA of the CDR3: TGTGCCAGCAGTTCAAACAGTAACTATGGCTACACCTTC.

This clone was detected once. The CDR3 nucleotides are TGTGCCAGCAGCCTAGAGGCCGGGACAGAGCAGTTCTTC. Residues: CASSLEAGTEQFF. The genes are TRBV7-9 and TRBJ2-1; D possibly corresponds to TRBD1 (6 bases). The CDR3 loop spans 13 amino acids. Germline CDR1 is SEHNR and CDR2 is FQNEAQ (reference sequence). The V and J ends lost 5 bases and 10 bases respectively, with 15 bases between them.

The chain is built from TRBV7-2 and TRBJ2-1, with D maybe TRBD2 (6 bases). The V end lost 2 bases, the J end lost 3 bases, and 14 bases lay between the germline ends. The CDR3 consists of 16 residues. Germline V gene data show CDR1 as SGHTA and CDR2 as FQGNSA. In DNA, the CDR3 is TGTGCCAGCAGCTTAATGGGAAGGGGAGGCTACAATGAGCAGTTCTTC. It codes for CASSLMGRGGYNEQFF.

J is TRBJ2-4 and V is TRBV4-3, with D perhaps matching TRBD1 (5 bases). From germline, CDR1 is LGHNA and CDR2 YSLEER. The V and J ends lost 1 base and 0 bases respectively, with 10 bases between them. The CDR3 length is 16 residues. The CDR3 bases are TGCGCCAGCAGCCAAGGGACATCCCTAGCCAAAAACATTCAGTACTTC. It codes for CASSQGTSLAKNIQYF.